Given below is one T cell receptor (beta chain) in context. Its cognate antigen has yet to be identified. It has no much larger one-base neighbor in the sample; base qualities were not kept. The sample is drawn from a study of T-cell memory formation after mild COVID-19 (dated by TCRdb to about 2021). Some background on the complete study: TCR sequence clusters from the two donors were largely donor specific. Two young, previously healthy adult volunteers, one female and one male, were included in the cohort. Longitudinal TCRalpha and TCRbeta repertoire sequencing tracked T-cell clones expanding and contracting after mild COVID-19 in a couple of donors.

Measured from the cysteine to the phenylalanine, the CDR3 is 16 residues long. Only the CDR3 DNA is retained, 48 bases long and in frame from the first base. The CDR1 and CDR2 encoded by the germline V gene are MNHEY and SVGAGI. Here V drops 4 bases and J drops 5 bases, and the junction holds 10 bases not matched to any gene. The run used an Illumina NovaSeq 6000. Using 5'RACE with constant-segment primers, TCRalpha and TCRbeta cDNA libraries were constructed, with sample barcodes and unique molecular identifiers added in the process. RNA was extracted from every sample with Trizol reagent. Library amplification was performed in two PCR steps, and a second sample barcode and Illumina TruSeq adapters were introduced in the second step. Sequencing of the libraries was done on an Illumina NovaSeq, producing 2 x 150 bp paired-end reads. On the study's bioinformatics: With migec v1.2.7, reads were demultiplexed and then collapsed into UMI-guided consensus sequences. Using mixcr v2.1.11, UMI consensuses were aligned to TRA and TRB V and J templates and then assembled into clonotypes. A clonotype was counted as expanded or contracted only when both edgeR and NoisET called the clonotype significant, with the noise models trained on biological replicates. For edgeR calls, the thresholds were a false discovery rate-adjusted p below 0.01 and a log2 fold-change of 1. As an exploratory analysis of dynamics, max-normalized trajectories of the 1000 most abundant clonotypes were examined with PCA combined with hierarchical clustering. Each responding clone was given a CD4 or CD8 phenotype based on the CD4+ and CD8+ repertoires, which had been sequenced separately. TCRdb redid the processing of the public reads, applying fastp at Q25 and MiXCR, and retained in-frame beta chains. Every entry covers one CDR3 protein and lists the most common genes and DNA from its rows. The V and J calls were not made by the authors but by TCRdb's processing. For this sample the table gives roughly 380,000 distinct CDR3 sequences, of which 25% to 30% were detected only once. Roughly 14% of the sample is taken by the ten largest.

Ficoll-Paque density gradient centrifugation was the method used to isolate PBMCs. Beyond this particular receptor, the publication reports: Some responding clones were detected in pre-infection memory, which suggested that pre-existing cross-reactive memory T cells had joined the SARS-CoV-2 response. SARS-CoV-2 specificity was not confirmed for the second-wave clones peaking on day 37. Contracting CD4+ clones turned up mainly in the CM and EM memory subsets, whereas EMRA was where CD8+ clones were enriched. The study included only two mild cases, and larger cohorts that include severe cases with pre-infection samples were judged to be necessary. From day 15 to 85, contracting clones showed balanced CD4/CD8 phenotypes, whereas a second wave of clones that expanded from day 15 to 37 leaned towards CD4+.

The sample taken for sequencing was PBMCs or a T cell subset sorted from them (not recorded which). In this chain, TRBV6-5 is recombined with TRBJ2-3; TRBD2 lines up with 9 middle nucleotides. This sequence originates from an adult woman who had mild COVID-19 (a few samples of this study predate the infection). The sample titles of this study are shuffled in the database, so cell type and time point are left out; the donor was told from shared clones. The nucleotides read TGTGCCAGCAGTTCGACAATAGCGGGGGAACAAGATACGCAGTATTTT. This encodes CASSSTIAGEQDTQYF.